The subject of this entry is one T cell receptor beta chain. Its recognized antigen is unknown. Sequencing instrument: NextSeq 550. The Human TCR Profiling Kit (MiLaboratory) was used to prepare UMI-labeled 5' RACE TRB cDNA libraries. The full amount of extracted RNA was used for cDNA synthesis, and the full amount of resulting cDNA was used for PCR amplification. Libraries were prepared in parallel with an identical number of PCR cycles. The study's processing was this. MIGEC and MiXCR extracted about 57,000 +/- 9,900 unique UMI-labeled TRB cDNA molecules per library, requiring at least two reads per UMI. Each library averaged about 40,000 +/- 10,000 functional in-frame TRB CDR3 nucleotide clonotypes without stop codons. After each sample was downsampled to 5000 UMI-labeled TRB molecules, VDJtools was used to calculate diversity metrics such as normalized Shannon-Wiener and Chao1. VDJtools was used to calculate clonotype-size-weighted physicochemical properties of the central five CDR3 residues, namely interaction energy, strength, volume and Kidera factor 4. Following TCRdb reprocessing, every CDR3 protein sequence forms one entry, and DNA is not provided. These V and J calls rely on TCRdb rather than the paper's analysis. This sample's listing comprises 84,000 or so distinct CDR3 sequences. The ten largest clones add up to 1.6% of the sample.

For each CD8+ T cell subset, flow sorting was done in triplicate, and 300,000 to 350,000 cells per subset went directly into RLT lysis buffer. To exclude memory contaminants, naive CD8+ T cells were stringently defined as CD45RO-CCR7+CD27+CD95-. Peripheral blood mononuclear cells were isolated from buffy coats by standard density gradient centrifugation. Naive CXCR3-negative and CXCR3-positive CD8+ T cells were flow-sorted using a FACSAria III. Total RNA was extracted from sorted cells with an RNeasy Mini Kit. The sample originates from a study of CXCR3-negative and CXCR3-positive naive CD8 T cells (dated by TCRdb to about 2019). For context, the study as a whole: In total, 130 million to 150 million TRB reads were obtained, which works out to roughly 1.5 +/- 0.3 million reads per library. For the TRBV-TRBJ cluster analysis, the naive subsets came from a handful of donors, while the memory cells came from 3 donors. Diversity and physicochemical repertoire analyses were performed on about a dozen donors pooled from two independent experiments.

Measured from the cysteine to the phenylalanine, the CDR3 is 14 residues long. Nucleotide data are not available. CDR1 and CDR2, per the germline V gene (reference sequence), are PRHDT and FYEKMQ. The study at large found these results: Both naive subsets had comparably high repertoire diversity, while memory CD8+ T cells had much lower repertoire diversity. Compared with CXCR3-negative naive cells, CXCR3-positive naive cells had TRB CDR3s with higher hydrophobicity (lower Kidera factor 4), lower energy, and higher strength and volume indices. Because surface CD5, which has been linked to self-reactivity in mice, was comparable between naive subsets, TCR interaction strength was also inferred from TRB CDR3 physicochemical properties. Freshly isolated PBMCs were used for most assays because CXCR3 expression went down partially after cryopreservation. Within the same donor, TRBV-TRBJ usage looked similar between naive CXCR3-negative and CXCR3-positive cells, but memory cells had distinct patterns.

The V and J genes are TRBV13 and TRBJ2-7; TCRdb calls TRBD1, which cannot be checked without DNA. This sequence originates from a human donor in good health. Some clones in this sample may be carry-over from other donors' samples. The sequenced sample was naive CXCR3- CD8+ T cells from blood. Explained via the paper, the cell subset or site label denotes: CD45RO-CCR7+CD27+CD95- naive CD8+ T cells lacking CXCR3 (TNR3-). The CDR3 amino acid sequence is: CASRLRGNSYEQYF.